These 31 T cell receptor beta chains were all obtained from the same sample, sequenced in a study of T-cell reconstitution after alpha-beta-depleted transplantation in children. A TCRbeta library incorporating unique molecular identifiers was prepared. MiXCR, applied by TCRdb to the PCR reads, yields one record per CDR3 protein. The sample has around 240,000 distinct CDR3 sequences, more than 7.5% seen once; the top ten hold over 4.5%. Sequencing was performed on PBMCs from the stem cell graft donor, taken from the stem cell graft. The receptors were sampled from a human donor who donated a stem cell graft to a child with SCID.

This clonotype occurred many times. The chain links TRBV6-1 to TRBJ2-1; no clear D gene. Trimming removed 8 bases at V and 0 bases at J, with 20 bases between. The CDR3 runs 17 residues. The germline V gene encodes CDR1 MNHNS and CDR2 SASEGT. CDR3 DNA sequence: TGTGCCAGCCCGTATCGAGGTGGGCTCTACTCCTACAATGAGCAGTTCTTC. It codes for CASPYRGGLYSYNEQFF.

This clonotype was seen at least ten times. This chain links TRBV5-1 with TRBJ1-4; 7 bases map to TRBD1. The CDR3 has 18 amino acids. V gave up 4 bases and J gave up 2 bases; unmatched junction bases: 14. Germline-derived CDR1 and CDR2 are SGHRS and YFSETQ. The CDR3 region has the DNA TGCGCCAGCAGCGAACAGGGACAGCTCGGGGCCACTAATGAAAAACTGTTTTTT. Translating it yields CASSEQGQLGATNEKLFF.

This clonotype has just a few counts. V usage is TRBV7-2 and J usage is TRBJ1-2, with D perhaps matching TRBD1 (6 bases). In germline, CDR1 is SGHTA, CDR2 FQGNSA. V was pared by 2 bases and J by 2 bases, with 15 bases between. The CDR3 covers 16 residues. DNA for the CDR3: TGTGCCAGCAGCTTAATCGTGGTGGGGGCCAACTATGGCTACACCTTC. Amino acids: CASSLIVVGANYGYTF.

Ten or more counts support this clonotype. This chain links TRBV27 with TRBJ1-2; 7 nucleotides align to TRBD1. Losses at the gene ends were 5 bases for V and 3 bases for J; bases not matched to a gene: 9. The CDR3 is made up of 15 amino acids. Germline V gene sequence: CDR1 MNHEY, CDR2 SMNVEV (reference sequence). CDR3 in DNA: TGTGCCAGCAGTCCCCGACAGGGACACTACTATGGCTACACCTTC. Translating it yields CASSPRQGHYYGYTF.

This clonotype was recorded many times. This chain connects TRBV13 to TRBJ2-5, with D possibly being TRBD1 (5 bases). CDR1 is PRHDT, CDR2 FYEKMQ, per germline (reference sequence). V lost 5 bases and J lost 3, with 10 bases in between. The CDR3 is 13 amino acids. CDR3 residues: CASSPGAEETQYF. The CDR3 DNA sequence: TGTGCCAGCAGCCCTGGGGCAGAAGAGACCCAGTACTTC.

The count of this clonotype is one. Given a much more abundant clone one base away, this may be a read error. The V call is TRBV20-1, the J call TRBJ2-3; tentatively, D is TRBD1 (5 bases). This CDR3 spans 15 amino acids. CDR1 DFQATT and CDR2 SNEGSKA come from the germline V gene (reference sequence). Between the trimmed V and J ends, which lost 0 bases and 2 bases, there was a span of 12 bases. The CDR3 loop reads CSARDDSRTTDTQYF. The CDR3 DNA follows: TGCAGTGCTAGAGATGACAGCAGGACCACAGATACGCAGTATTTT.

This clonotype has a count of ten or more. In DNA, the CDR3 is TGTGCCAGCAGTTTAAAAGTGAACACTGAAGCTTTCTTT. Amino acids: CASSLKVNTEAFF. The genes are TRBV12-3 or TRBV12-4 and TRBJ1-1; D gene unclear. V was cut by 2 bases and J by 0 bases, with 4 bases left in between. This CDR3 contains 13 residues.

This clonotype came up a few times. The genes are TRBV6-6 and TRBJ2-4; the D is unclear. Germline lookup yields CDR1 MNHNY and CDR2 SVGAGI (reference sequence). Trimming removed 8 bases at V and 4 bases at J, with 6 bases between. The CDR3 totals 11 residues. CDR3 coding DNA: TGTGCCAGCCAGGAGAAAAACATTCAGTACTTC. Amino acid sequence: CASQEKNIQYF.

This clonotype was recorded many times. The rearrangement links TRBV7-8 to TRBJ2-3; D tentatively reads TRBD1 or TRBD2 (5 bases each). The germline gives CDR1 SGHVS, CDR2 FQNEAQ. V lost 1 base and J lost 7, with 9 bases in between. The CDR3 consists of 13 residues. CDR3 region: CASSLGGIYTQYF. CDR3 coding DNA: TGTGCCAGCAGCTTAGGGGGGATTTATACGCAGTATTTT.

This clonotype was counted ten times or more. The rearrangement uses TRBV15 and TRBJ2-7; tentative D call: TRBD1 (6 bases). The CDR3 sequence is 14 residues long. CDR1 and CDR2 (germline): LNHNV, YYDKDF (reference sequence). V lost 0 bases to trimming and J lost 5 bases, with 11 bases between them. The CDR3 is CATSRDRNRDEQYF. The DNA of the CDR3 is TGTGCCACCAGCAGAGATAGGAACAGGGACGAGCAGTACTTC.

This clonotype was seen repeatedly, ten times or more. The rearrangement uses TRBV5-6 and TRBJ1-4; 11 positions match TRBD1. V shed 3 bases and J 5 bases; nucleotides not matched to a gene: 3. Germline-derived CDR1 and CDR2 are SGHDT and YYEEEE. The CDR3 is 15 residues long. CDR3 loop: CASSWRTGGNEKLFF. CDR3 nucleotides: TGTGCCAGCAGCTGGAGGACAGGGGGCAATGAAAAACTGTTTTTT.

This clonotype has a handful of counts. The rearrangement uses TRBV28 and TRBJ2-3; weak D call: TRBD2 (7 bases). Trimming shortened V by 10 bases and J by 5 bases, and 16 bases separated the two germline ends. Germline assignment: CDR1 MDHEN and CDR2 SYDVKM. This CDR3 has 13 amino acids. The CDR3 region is CATMGGGGDTQYF. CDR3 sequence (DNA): TGTGCCACTATGGGGGGGGGCGGAGATACGCAGTATTTT.

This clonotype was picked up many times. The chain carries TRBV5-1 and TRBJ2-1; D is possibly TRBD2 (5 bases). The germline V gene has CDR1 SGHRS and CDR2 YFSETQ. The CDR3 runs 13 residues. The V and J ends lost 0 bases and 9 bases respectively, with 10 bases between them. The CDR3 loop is CASSLGSGIEQFF. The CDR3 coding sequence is TGCGCCAGCAGCTTGGGGTCGGGAATTGAGCAGTTCTTC.

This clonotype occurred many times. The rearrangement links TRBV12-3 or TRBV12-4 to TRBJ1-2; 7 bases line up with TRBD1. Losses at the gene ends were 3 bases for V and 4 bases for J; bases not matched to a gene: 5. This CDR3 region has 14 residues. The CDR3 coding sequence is TGTGCCAGCAGTTTTGCGACAGGGACCTATGGCTACACCTTC. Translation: CASSFATGTYGYTF.

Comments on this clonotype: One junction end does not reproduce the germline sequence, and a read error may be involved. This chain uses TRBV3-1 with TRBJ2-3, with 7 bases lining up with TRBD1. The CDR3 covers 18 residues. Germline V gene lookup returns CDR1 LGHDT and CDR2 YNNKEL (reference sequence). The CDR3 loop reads CACSRNRIQGLSTDTQYF. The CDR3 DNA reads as TGTGCCTGCAGCCGAAACCGAATACAGGGGCTTAGCACAGATACGCAGTATTTT.

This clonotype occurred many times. The CDR3 region has the DNA TGCAGTGCTCAGGCAGGGGGTTTCGAAGAGACCCAGTACTTC. Its translation is CSAQAGGFEETQYF. V is TRBV20-1 and J is TRBJ2-5; 7 positions match TRBD1. The CDR3 has 14 amino acids. Germline CDR1 reads DFQATT; CDR2 reads SNEGSKA (reference sequence). V lost 5 bases to trimming and J lost 3 bases; unmatched junction nucleotides: 9.

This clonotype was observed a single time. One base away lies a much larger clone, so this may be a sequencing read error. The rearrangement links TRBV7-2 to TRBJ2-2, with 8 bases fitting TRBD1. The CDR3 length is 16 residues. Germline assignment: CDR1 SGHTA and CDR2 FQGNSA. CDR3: CAGSLGLDRAAGELFF. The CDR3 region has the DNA TGTGCCGGCAGCTTAGGGCTGGACAGGGCGGCCGGGGAGCTGTTTTTT. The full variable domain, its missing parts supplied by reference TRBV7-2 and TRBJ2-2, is GAGVSQSPSNKVTEKGKDVELRCDPISGHTALYWYRQSLGQGLEFLIYFQGNSAPDKSGLPSDRFSAERTGGSVSTLTIQRTQQEDSAVYLCAGSLGLDRAAGELFFGEGSRLTVL.

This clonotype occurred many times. CDR3 sequence reads: CASSRFVVGDTQYF. CDR3 in DNA: TGTGCCAGCAGCCGGTTCGTCGTTGGAGATACGCAGTATTTT. This chain connects TRBV14 to TRBJ2-3; D unclear. Looked up from germline, CDR1 is SGHDN and CDR2 is FVKESK. Trimming took off 4 bases at V and 5 bases at J, with 13 bases between the two ends. The CDR3 has 14 residues.

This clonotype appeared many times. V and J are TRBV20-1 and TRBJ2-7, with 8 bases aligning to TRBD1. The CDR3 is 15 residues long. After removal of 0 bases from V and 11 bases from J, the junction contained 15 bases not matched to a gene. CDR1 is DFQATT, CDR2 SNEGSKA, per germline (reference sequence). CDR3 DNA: TGCAGTGCTAGAGATCCAGGACAGGGAGTATCTTTAGAGTACTTC. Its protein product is CSARDPGQGVSLEYF.

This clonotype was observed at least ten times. DNA for the CDR3: TGCGCCAGCAGCTTCACAGGGGAGGAATCACCCCTCCACTTT. This translates into CASSFTGEESPLHF. V is TRBV5-1 and J is TRBJ1-6, with 7 bases lining up with TRBD1. This CDR3 has 14 residues. After removal of 2 bases from V and 10 bases from J, the junction contained 6 bases not matched to a gene. Germline CDR1 is SGHRS and CDR2 is YFSETQ.

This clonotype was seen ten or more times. In DNA, the CDR3 is TGTGCCAGCAGCATTCCCCTCCGGGACCTGCCTACCGGGGAGCTGTTTTTT. This translates into CASSIPLRDLPTGELFF. This chain links TRBV5-6 with TRBJ2-2; D may be TRBD1 or TRBD2 (5 bases each). The germline gives CDR1 SGHDT, CDR2 YYEEEE. The CDR3 runs to 17 residues. V lost 4 bases and J lost 5, with 21 bases in between.

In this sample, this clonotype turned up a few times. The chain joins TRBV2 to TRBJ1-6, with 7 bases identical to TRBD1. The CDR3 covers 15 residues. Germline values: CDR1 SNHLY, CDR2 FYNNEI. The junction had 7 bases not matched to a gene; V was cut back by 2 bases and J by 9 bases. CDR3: CASSERQGVVSPLHF. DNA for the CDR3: TGTGCCAGCAGTGAAAGGCAGGGGGTTGTTTCACCCCTCCACTTT. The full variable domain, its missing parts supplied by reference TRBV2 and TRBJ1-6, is EPEVTQTPSHQVTQMGQEVILRCVPISNHLYFYWYRQILGQKVEFLVSFYNNEISEKSEIFDDQFSVERPDGSNFTLKIRSTKLEDSAMYFCASSERQGVVSPLHFGNGTRLTVT.

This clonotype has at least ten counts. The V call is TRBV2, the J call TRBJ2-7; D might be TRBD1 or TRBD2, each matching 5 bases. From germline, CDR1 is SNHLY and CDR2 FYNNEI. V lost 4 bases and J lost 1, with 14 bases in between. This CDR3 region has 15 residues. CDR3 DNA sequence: TGTGCCAGCAGTGGAAAGGGACGGATATCCTACGAGCAGTACTTC. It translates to CASSGKGRISYEQYF.

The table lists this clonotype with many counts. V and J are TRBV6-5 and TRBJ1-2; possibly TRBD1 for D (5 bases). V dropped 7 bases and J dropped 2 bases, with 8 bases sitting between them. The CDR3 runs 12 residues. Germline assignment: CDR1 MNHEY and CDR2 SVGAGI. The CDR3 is CASKWGNYGYTF. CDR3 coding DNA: TGTGCCAGCAAATGGGGGAACTATGGCTACACCTTC.

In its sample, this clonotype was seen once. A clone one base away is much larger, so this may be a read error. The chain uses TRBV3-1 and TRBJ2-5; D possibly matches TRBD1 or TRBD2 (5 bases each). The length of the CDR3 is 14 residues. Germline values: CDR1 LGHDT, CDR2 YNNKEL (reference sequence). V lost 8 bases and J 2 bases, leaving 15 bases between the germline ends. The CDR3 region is CASGPGALQETQYF. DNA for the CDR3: TGTGCCAGCGGCCCCGGGGCCCTTCAAGAGACCCAGTACTTC.

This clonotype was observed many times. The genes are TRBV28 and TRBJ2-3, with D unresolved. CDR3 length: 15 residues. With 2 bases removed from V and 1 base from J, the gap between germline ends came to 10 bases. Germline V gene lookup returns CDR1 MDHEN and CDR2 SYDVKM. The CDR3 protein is CASSLPPRGTDTQYF. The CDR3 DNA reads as TGTGCCAGCAGTTTACCCCCCCGCGGCACAGATACGCAGTATTTT.

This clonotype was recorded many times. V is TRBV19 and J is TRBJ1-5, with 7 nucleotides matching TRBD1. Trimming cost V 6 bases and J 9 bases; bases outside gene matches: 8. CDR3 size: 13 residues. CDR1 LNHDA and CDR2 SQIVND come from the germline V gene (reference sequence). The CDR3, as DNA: TGTGCCAGTAGGCTACAGGGGTCGGGGCCCCAGCATTTT. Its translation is CASRLQGSGPQHF.

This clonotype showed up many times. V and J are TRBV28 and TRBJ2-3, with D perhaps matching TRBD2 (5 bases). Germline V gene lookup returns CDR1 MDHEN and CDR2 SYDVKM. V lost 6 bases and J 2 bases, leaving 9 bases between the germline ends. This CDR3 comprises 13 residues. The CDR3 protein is CASRERATDTQYF. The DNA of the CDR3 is TGTGCCAGCAGGGAGAGGGCCACAGATACGCAGTATTTT. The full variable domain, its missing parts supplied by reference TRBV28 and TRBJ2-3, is DVKVTQSSRYLVKRTGEKVFLECVQDMDHENMFWYRQDPGLGLRLIYFSYDVKMKEKGDIPEGYSVSREKKERFSLILESASTNQTSMYLCASRERATDTQYFGPGTRLTVL.

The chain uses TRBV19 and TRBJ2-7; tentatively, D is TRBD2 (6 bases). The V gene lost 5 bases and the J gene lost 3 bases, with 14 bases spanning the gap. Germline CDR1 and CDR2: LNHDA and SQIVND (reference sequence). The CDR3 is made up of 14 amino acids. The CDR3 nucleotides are TGTGCCAGTAGTCGGGACTTCCTCAGCTACGAGCAGTACTTC. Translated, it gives CASSRDFLSYEQYF.

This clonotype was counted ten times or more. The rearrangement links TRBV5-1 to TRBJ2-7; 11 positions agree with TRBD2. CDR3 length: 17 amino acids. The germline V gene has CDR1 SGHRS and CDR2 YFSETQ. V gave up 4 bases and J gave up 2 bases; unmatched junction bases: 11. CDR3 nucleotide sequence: TGCGCCAGCAGCGTATATCCCGGGACTAGCGGACCCTACGAGCAGTACTTC. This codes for CASSVYPGTSGPYEQYF.

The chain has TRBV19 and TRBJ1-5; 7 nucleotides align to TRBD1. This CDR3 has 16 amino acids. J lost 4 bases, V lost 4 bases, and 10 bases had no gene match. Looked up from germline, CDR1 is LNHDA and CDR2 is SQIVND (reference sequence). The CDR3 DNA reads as TGTGCCAGTAGTAGCGCCGGGACAGCGAATAATCAGCCCCAGCATTTT. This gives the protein CASSSAGTANNQPQHF.